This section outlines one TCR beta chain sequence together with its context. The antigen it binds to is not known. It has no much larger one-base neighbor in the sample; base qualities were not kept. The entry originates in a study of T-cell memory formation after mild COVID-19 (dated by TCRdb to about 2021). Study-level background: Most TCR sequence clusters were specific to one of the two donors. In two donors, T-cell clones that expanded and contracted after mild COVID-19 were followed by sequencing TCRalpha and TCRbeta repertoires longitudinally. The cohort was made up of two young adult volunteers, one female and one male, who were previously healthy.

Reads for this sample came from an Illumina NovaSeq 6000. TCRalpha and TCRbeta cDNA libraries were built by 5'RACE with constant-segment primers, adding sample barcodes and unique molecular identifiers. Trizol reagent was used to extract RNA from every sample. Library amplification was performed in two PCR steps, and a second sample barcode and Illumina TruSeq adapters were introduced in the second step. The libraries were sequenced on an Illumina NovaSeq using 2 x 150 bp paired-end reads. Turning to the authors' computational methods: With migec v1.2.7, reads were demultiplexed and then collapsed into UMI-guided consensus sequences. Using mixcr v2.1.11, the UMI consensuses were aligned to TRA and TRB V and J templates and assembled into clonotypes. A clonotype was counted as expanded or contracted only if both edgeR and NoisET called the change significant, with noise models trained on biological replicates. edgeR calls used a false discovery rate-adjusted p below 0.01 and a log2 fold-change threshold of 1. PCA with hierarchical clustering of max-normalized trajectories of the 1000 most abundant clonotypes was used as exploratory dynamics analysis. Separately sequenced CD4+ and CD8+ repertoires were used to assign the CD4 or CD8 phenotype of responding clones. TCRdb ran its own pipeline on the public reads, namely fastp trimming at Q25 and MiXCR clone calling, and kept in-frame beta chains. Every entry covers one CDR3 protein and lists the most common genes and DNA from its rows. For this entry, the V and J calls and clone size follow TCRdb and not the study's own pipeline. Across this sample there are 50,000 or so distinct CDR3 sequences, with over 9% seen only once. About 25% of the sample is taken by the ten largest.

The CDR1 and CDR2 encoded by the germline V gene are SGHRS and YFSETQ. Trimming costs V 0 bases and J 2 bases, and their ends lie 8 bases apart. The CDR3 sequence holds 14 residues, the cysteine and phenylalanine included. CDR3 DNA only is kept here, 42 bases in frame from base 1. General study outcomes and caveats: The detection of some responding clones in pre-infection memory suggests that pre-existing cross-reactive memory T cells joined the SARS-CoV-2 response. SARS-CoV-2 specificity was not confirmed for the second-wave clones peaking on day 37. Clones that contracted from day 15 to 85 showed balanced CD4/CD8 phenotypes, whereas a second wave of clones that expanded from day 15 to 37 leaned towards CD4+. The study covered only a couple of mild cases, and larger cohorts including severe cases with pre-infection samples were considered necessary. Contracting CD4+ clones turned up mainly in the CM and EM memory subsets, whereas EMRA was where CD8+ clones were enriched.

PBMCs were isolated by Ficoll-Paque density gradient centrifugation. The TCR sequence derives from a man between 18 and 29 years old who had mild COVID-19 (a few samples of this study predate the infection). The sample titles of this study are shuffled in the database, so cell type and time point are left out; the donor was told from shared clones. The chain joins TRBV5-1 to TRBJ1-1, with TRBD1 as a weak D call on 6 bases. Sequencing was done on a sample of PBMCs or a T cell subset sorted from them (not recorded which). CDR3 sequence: CASSLEQGNTEAFF. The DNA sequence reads TGCGCCAGCAGCTTGGAACAGGGAAACACTGAAGCTTTCTTT.